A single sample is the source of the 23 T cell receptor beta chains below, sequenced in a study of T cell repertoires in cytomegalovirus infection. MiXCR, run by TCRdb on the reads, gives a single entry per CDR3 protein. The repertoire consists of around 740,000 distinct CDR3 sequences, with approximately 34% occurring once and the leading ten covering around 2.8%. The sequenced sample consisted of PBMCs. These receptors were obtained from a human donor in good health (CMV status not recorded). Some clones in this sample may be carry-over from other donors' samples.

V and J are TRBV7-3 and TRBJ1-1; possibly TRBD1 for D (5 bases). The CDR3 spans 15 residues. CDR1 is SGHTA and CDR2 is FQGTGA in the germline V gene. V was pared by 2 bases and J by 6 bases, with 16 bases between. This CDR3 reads CASSLASQGWPEAFF. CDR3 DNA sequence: TGTGCCAGCAGCTTAGCGTCTCAGGGTTGGCCTGAAGCTTTCTTT.

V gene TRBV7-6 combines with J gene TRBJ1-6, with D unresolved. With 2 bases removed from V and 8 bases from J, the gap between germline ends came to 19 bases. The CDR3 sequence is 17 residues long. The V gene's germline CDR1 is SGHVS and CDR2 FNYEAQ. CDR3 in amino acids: CASSLKLTGSIDSPLHF. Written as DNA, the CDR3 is TGTGCCAGCAGCTTAAAATTAACGGGATCAATAGATTCACCCCTCCACTTT.

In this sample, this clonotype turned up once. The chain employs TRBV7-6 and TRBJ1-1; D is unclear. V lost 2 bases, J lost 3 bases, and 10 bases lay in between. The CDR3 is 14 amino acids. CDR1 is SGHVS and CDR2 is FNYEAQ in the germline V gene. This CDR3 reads CASSLPPPDTEAFF. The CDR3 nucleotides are TGTGCCAGCAGCTTACCCCCCCCGGACACTGAAGCTTTCTTT.

For the CDR3, the DNA is TGCGCCAGCAGCCCTCCCTATCAGGATCAGCCCCAGCATTTT. Its translation is CASSPPYQDQPQHF. This chain connects TRBV4-1 to TRBJ1-5; unclear D gene. Per the germline V gene, CDR1 is MGHRA and CDR2 is YSYEKL. Trimming took off 4 bases at V and 5 bases at J, with 12 bases between the two ends. CDR3 length: 14 residues.

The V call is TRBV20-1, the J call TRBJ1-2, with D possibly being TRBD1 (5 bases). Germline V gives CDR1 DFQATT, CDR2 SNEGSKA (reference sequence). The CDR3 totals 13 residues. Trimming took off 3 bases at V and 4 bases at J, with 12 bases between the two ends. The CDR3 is CSASPGGTYGYTF. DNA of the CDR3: TGCAGTGCTAGTCCCGGGGGGACCTATGGCTACACCTTC.

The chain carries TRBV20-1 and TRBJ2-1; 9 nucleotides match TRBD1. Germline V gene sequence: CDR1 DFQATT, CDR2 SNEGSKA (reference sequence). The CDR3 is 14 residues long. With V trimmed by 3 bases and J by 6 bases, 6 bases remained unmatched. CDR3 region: CSARAGTGRNEQFF. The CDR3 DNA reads TGCAGTGCTAGGGCCGGGACAGGGCGCAATGAGCAGTTCTTC.

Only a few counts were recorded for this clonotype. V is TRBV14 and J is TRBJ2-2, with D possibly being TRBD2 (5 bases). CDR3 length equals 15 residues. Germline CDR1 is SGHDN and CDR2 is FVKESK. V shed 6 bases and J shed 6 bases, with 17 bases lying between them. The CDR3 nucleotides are TGTGCCAGCAGTCGTCGGGAAATCTTCTCCGGGGAGCTGTTTTTT. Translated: CASSRREIFSGELFF.

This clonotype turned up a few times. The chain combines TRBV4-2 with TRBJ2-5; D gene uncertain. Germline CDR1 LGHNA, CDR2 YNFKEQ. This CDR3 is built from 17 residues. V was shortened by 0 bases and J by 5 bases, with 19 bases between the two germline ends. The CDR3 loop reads CASSQESVNPLGETQYF. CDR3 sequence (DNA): TGTGCCAGCAGCCAAGAAAGCGTTAACCCCCTGGGGGAGACCCAGTACTTC.

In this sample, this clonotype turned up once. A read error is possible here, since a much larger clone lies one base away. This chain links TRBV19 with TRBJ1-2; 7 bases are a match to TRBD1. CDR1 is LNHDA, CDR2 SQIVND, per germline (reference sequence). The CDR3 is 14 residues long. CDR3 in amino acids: CASSTSGTVYCYTF. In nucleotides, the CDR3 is TGTGCCAGTAGTACCTCCGGGACAGTCTATTGCTACACCTTC.

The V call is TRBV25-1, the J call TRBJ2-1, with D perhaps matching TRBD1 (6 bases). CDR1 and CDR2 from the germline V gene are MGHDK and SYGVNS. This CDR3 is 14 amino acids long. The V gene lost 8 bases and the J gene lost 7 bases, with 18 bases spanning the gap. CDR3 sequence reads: CASGSGQGTNEQFF. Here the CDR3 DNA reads TGTGCCAGCGGGTCCGGGCAGGGGACAAATGAGCAGTTCTTC.

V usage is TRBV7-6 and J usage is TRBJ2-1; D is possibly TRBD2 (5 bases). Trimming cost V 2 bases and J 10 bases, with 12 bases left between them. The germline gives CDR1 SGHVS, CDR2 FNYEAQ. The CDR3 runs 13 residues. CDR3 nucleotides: TGTGCCAGCAGCTTACTGAGGGCCAGCGAGCAGTTCTTC. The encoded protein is CASSLLRASEQFF.

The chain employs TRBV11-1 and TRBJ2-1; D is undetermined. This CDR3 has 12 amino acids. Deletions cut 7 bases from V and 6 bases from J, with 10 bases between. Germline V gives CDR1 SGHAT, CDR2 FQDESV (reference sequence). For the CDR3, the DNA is TGTGCCAGCACTACGAGTGGCAATGAGCAGTTCTTC. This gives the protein CASTTSGNEQFF.

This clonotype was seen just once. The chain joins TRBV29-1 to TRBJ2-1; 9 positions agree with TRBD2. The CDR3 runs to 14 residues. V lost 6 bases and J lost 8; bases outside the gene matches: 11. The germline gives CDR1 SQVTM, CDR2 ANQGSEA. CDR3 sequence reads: CSVILAGTTDEQFF. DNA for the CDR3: TGCAGCGTGATTCTAGCGGGGACGACGGATGAGCAGTTCTTC.

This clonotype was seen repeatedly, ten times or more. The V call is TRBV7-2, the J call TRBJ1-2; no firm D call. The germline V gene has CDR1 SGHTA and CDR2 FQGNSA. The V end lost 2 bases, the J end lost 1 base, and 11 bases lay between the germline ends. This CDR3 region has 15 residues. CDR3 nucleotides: TGTGCCAGCAGCTTAAGTGGCGGAGTTAACTATGGCTACACCTTC. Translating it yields CASSLSGGVNYGYTF.

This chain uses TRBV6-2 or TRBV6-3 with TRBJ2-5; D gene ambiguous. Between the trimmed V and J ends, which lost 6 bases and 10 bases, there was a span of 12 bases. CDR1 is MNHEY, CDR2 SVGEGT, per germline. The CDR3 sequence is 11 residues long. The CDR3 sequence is CASRLQRLQYF. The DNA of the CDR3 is TGTGCCAGCAGGCTCCAGCGACTCCAGTACTTC.

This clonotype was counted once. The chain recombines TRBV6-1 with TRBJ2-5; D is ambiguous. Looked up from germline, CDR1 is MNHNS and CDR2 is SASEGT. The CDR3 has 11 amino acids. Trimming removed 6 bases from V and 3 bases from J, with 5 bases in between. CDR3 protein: CASRTEETQYF. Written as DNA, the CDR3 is TGTGCCAGCAGAACCGAAGAGACCCAGTACTTC.

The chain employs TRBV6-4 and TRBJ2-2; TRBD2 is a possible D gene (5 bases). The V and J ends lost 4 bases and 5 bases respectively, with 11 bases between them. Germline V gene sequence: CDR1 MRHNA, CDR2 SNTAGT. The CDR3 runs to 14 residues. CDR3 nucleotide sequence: TGTGCCAGCAGTGGGTCCCCGGGGACCGGGGAGCTGTTTTTT. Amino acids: CASSGSPGTGELFF.

The CDR3, as DNA: TGTGCCAGCAGGTTCGGACAGTTCGGTGAGCAGTTCTTC. Translated, it gives CASRFGQFGEQFF. This chain connects TRBV28 to TRBJ2-1; weak D call: TRBD1 (6 bases). V lost 6 bases, J lost 9 bases, and 15 bases lay in between. CDR3 length: 13 residues. Germline V gene sequence: CDR1 MDHEN, CDR2 SYDVKM.

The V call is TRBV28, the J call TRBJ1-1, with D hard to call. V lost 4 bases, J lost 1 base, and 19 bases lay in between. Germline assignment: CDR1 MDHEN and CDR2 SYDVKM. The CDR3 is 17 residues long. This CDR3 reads CASSSPTDPWGNTEAFF. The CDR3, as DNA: TGTGCCAGCAGTTCCCCAACCGACCCATGGGGGAACACTGAAGCTTTCTTT. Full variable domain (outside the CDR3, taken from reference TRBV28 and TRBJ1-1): DVKVTQSSRYLVKRTGEKVFLECVQDMDHENMFWYRQDPGLGLRLIYFSYDVKMKEKGDIPEGYSVSREKKERFSLILESASTNQTSMYLCASSSPTDPWGNTEAFFGQGTRLTVV.

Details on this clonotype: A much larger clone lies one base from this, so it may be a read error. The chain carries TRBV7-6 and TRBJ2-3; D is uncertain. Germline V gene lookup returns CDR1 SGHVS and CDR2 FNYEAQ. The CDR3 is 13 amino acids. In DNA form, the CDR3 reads TGTGACAGCAGCCGTTCTAGGTCGGATACGCAGTATTTT. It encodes CDSSRSRSDTQYF.

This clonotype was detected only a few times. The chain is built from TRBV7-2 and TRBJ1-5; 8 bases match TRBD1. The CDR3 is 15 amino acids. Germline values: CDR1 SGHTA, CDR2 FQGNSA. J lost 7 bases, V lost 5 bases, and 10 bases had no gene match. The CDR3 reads CASSPRAGGRQPQHF. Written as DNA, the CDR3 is TGTGCCAGCAGCCCAAGGGCAGGGGGCCGGCAGCCCCAGCATTTT.

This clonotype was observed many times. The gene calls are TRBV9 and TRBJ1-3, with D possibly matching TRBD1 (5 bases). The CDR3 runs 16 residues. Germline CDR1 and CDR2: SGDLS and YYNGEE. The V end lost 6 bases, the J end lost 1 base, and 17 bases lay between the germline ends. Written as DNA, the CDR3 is TGTGCCAGCACCCGGGACGAAGGAAATTCTGGAAACACCATATATTTT. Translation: CASTRDEGNSGNTIYF.

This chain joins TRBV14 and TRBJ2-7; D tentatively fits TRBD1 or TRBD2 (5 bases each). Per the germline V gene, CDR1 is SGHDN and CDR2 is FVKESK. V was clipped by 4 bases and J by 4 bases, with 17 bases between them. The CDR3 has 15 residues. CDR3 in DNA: TGTGCCAGCAGCCCACCGGGACCTGGTTTTTACGAGCAGTACTTC. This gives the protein CASSPPGPGFYEQYF.